This note documents a single T cell receptor (beta chain) sequence. This record comes from a study of blood T cell repertoires in COVID-19. In the study overall: Samples taken during acute and convalescent COVID-19 were collected in the United States, Italy and Spain. Sources were T cells, B-cell-depleted T cells, or PBMCs; the material itself was cDNA or gDNA.

Only in-frame clones appear in the TCRdb table, and some are missing; sequencing was by immunoSEQ multiplex PCR. The sample records nearly 60,000 clones, around 90% being singletons. The CDR3 runs 14 residues. V lost 2 bases, J lost 5 bases, and 3 bases stayed unmatched. Germline V gene lookup returns CDR1 SGHVS and CDR2 FNYEAQ. This sequence joins TRBV7-6 and TRBJ2-7, with TRBD2 matching over 10 bases. Material for sequencing was peripheral blood. The origin of this receptor is a man aged 60 to 75 with active COVID-19. The chain's CDR3 is CASSLTLAGDEQYF. The CDR3 bases are TGTGCCAGCAGCTTAACCCTAGCGGGGGACGAGCAGTACTTC. The whole variable domain, filled in from reference TRBV7-6 and TRBJ2-7, reads GAGVSQSPRYKVTKRGQDVALRCDPISGHVSLYWYRQALGQGPEFLTYFNYEAQQDKSGLPNDRFSAERPEGSISTLTIQRTEQRDSAMYRCASSLTLAGDEQYFGPGTRLTVT.